These T cell receptor beta chains were read from a single sample in a study of shared clonotypes between healthy human individuals. The assay was immunoSEQ multiplex PCR, and TCRdb's table has in-frame clones only and misses some. Found here are about a million clones, roughly 72% of them singletons; the top ten hold about 1.5%. The sequenced material came from memory CD4+ T cells sorted from blood. The source of these receptors is a man aged 18 to 30 in good health. The CDR3 runs from the conserved cysteine through the conserved F or W. Clone sizes are given selectively: once, few, many, or a class where the clone is expanded.

j_call,v_call,clone_size,cdr3_aa
TRBJ1-6,TRBV30,NA,CAWGDLNSPLHF
TRBJ2-2,TRBV28,few,CASSTSGRDTGELFF
TRBJ2-5,TRBV11-3,NA,CASSSRFQETQYF
TRBJ2-5,TRBV4-1,NA,CASSQDHSSGRAPEAQYF
TRBJ2-5,TRBV27,NA,CASRLAGEETQYF
TRBJ1-3,TRBV2,few,CASSDSDTIYF
TRBJ1-5,TRBV29-1,NA,CSVGQGDSQPQHF
TRBJ1-5,TRBV4-1,many,CASSQTIVRGPGQPQHF
TRBJ2-7,TRBV6-6,NA,CASSRGSSEQYF
TRBJ2-3,TRBV7-2,NA,CASSFRQGGADTQYF
TRBJ2-1,TRBV18,NA,CASSPRGRQYNEQFF
TRBJ2-7,TRBV7-8,NA,CASSRDLRTYEQYF
TRBJ2-2,TRBV11-3,NA,CASSFVSGGTGELFF
TRBJ1-5,TRBV6-1,NA,CASSASRQGVLEPQHF
TRBJ2-7,TRBV29-1,NA,CSAQGDTYEQYF
TRBJ2-5,TRBV10-3,few,CAISESSGGKTETQYF
TRBJ2-2,TRBV10-3,NA,CAISPGQGARRDTGELFF
TRBJ1-1,TRBV14,NA,CASSQVLDTEAFF
TRBJ1-6,TRBV15,NA,CATSREASNSPLHF
TRBJ1-1,TRBV10-3,few,CAMGTANTEAFF
TRBJ1-1,TRBV30,many,CAWSVIGAAVVAFF
TRBJ2-4,TRBV6-6,NA,CASSYGGDSSIQYF
TRBJ1-2,TRBV6-5,NA,CATQTGNYGYTF
TRBJ2-2,TRBV30,few,CAWRFGATGELFF
TRBJ1-2,TRBV4-3,NA,CASSRTAGGYTF
TRBJ2-5,TRBV19,NA,CASSSGVRGAETQYF
TRBJ2-3,TRBV5-1,NA,CASSTTGGLGTDTQYF
TRBJ2-5,TRBV11-2,NA,CASTLQGWQETQYF
TRBJ2-1,TRBV5-1,once,CASSLGQGGPDEQFF
TRBJ2-2,TRBV29-1,NA,CSARRSNTGELFF
TRBJ2-2,TRBV6-1,NA,CASKKAGGTGELFF
TRBJ2-4,TRBV6-6,NA,CASSYGGQGAKNIQYF
TRBJ2-7,TRBV28,NA,CASRNSRGTHYEQYF
TRBJ1-6,TRBV4-1,many,CASSPETAGSPLHF
TRBJ1-1,TRBV11-2,few,CASSLVGQVNTEAFF
TRBJ2-3,TRBV7-6,once,CASSFGSPGLAAVTQYF
TRBJ2-1,TRBV6-6,NA,CASSGLAGAHHPEQFF
TRBJ2-2,TRBV7-3,NA,CASSLRPANTGELFF
TRBJ2-3,TRBV11-2,NA,CASSLDGISTDTQYF
TRBJ2-7,TRBV19,NA,CASSMAQGGDYEQYF
TRBJ2-7,TRBV5-1,NA,CASSTQAQSGGAVEQYF
TRBJ1-2,TRBV4-1,NA,CASSPSGPPANYGYTF
TRBJ1-1,TRBV27,NA,CASSLITGDPMNTEAFF
TRBJ1-2,TRBV5-6,few,CASSLRGLGYTF
TRBJ2-3,TRBV6-4,NA,CASSRLAGSHTDTQYF
TRBJ2-5,TRBV6-1,few,CASSVGLAGVETQYF
TRBJ2-2,TRBV10-1,NA,CASRGTGNTGELFF
TRBJ2-7,TRBV14,NA,CASSLGRVGSYEQYF
TRBJ2-3,TRBV4-1,NA,CASKGAGGATDTQYF
TRBJ2-4,TRBV2,NA,CASSIATGEKNIQYF
TRBJ2-3,TRBV10-3,few,CAISAGLAGITDTQYF
TRBJ2-3,TRBV19,NA,CASSSQGSTDTQYF
TRBJ2-2,TRBV7-7,NA,CASSGRATGELFF